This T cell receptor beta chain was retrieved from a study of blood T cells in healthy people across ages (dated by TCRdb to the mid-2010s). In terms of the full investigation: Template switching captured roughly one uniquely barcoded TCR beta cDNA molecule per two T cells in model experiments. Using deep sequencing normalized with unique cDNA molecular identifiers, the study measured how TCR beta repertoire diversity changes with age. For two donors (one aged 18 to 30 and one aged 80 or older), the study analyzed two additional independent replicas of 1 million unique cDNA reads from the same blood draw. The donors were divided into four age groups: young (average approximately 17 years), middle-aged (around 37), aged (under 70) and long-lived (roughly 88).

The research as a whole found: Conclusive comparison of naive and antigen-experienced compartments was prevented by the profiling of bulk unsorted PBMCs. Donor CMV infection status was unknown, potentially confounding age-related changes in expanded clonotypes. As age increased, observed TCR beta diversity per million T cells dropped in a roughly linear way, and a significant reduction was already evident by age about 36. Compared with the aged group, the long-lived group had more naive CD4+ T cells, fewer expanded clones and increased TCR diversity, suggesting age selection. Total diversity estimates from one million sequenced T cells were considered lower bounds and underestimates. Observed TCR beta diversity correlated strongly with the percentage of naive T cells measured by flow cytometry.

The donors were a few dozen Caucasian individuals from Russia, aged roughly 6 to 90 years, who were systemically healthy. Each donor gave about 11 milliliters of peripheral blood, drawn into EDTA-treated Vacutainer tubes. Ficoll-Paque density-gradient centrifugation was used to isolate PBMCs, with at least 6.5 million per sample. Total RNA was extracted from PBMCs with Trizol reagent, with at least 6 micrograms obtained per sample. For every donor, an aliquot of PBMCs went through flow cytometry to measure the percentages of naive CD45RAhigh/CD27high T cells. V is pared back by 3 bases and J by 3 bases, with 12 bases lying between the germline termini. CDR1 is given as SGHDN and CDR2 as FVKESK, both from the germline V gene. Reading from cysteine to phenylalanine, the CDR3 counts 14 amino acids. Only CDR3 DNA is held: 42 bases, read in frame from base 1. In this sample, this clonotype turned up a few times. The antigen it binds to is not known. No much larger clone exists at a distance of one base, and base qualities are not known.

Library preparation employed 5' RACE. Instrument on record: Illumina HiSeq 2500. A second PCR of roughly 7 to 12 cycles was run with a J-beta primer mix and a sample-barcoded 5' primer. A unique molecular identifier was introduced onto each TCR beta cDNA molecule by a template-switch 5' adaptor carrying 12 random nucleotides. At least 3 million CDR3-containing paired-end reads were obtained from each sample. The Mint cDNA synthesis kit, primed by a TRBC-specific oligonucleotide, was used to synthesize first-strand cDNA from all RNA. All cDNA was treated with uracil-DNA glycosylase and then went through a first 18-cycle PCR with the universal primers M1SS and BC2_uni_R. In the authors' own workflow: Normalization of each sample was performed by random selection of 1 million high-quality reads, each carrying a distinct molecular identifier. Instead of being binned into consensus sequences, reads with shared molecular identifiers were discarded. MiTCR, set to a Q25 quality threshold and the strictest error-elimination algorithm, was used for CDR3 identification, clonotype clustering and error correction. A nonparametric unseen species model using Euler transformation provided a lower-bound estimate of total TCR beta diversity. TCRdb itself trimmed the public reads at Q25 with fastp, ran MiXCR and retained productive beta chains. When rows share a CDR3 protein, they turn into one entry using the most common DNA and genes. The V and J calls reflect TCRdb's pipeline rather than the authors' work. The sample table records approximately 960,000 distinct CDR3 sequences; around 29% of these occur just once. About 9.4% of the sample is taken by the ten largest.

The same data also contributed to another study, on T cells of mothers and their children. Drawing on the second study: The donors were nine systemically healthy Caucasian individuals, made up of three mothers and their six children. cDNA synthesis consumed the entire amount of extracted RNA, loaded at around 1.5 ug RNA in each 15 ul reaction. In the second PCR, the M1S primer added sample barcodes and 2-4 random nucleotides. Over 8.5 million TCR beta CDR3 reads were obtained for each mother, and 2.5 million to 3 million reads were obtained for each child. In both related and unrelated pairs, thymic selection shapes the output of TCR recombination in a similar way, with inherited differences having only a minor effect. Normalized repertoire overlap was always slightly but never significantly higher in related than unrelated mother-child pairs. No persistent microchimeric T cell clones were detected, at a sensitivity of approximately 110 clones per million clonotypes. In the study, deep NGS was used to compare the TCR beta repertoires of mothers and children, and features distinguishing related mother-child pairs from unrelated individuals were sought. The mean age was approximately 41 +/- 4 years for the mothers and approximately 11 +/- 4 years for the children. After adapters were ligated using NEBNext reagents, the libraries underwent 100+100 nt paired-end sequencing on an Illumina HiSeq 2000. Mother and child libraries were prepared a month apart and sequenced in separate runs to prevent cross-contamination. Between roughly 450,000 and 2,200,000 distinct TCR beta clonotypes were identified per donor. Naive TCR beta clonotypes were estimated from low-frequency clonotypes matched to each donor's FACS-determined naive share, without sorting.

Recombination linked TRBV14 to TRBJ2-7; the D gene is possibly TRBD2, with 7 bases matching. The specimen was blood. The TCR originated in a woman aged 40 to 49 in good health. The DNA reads TGTGCCAGCAGCCAGACGAGGGGGGGCTACGAGCAGTACTTC. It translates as CASSQTRGGYEQYF.